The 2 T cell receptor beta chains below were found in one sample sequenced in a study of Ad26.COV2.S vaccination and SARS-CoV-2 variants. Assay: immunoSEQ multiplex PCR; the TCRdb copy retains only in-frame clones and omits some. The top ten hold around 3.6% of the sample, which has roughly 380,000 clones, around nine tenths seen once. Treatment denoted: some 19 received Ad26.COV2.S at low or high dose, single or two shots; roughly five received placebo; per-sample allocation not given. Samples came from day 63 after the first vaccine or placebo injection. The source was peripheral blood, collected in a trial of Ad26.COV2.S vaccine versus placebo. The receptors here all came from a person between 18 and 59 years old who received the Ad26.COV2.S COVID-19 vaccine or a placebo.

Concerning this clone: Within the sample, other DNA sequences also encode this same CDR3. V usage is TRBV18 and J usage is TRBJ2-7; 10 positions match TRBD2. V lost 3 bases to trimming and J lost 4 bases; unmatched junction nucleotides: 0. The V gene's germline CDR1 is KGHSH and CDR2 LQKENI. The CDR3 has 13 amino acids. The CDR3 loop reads CASSPSGGYEQYF. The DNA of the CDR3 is TGTGCCAGCTCACCTAGCGGGGGGTACGAGCAGTACTTC.

CDR3 nucleotides: TGTGCCAGCAACCCCGGACTAGCATCCTACGAGCAGTACTTC. This gives the protein CASNPGLASYEQYF. The chain employs TRBV27 and TRBJ2-7; 8 nucleotides line up with TRBD2. The germline gives CDR1 MNHEY, CDR2 SMNVEV (reference sequence). With 7 bases clipped from V and 1 base from J, the junction kept 6 bases outside the gene matches. This CDR3 is built from 14 residues.